These 22 T cell receptor beta chains originate from one sample sequenced in a study of OX40 agonist ivuxolimab in advanced cancers. Produced via immunoSEQ multiplex PCR; TCRdb's table is partial and in-frame only. The sample holds under 85,000 clones, over 90% seen once. The specimen was CD4+ or CD8+ T cells sorted from blood, collected in a trial of the OX40 agonist ivuxolimab. Receptors originate from an adult with an advanced solid tumor such as melanoma, head and neck, liver or kidney cancer.

This sequence joins TRBV28 and TRBJ1-6; tentative D call: TRBD1 (6 bases). Germline V gives CDR1 MDHEN, CDR2 SYDVKM. V dropped 6 bases and J dropped 0 bases, with 9 bases sitting between them. This CDR3 has 15 amino acids. CDR3 protein: CASSPRGSYNSPLHF. The CDR3 coding sequence is TGTGCCAGCAGCCCCAGGGGCTCCTATAATTCACCCCTCCACTTT.

This sequence joins TRBV18 and TRBJ2-5; D gene unclear. V gave up 3 bases and J gave up 6 bases, with 17 bases separating them. The length of the CDR3 is 15 residues. From germline, CDR1 is KGHSH and CDR2 LQKENI. The CDR3 nucleotides read TGTGCCAGCTCACCTGGCGACCCCCGGGCACAGACCCAGTACTTC. Translating it yields CASSPGDPRAQTQYF. Full variable domain (missing parts from reference TRBV18 and TRBJ2-5): NAGVMQNPRHLVRRRGQEARLRCSPMKGHSHVYWYRQLPEEGLKFMVYLQKENIIDESGMPKERFSAEFPKEGPSILRIQQVVRGDSAAYFCASSPGDPRAQTQYFGPGTRLLVL.

The chain recombines TRBV9 with TRBJ2-2; 12 positions agree with TRBD2. The germline V gene encodes CDR1 SGDLS and CDR2 YYNGEE. V was pared by 0 bases and J by 7 bases, with 10 bases of the junction left unmatched. The CDR3 has 18 residues. The CDR3 here is CASSVEGLAGGPGGELFF. CDR3 nucleotide sequence: TGTGCCAGCAGCGTAGAAGGGCTAGCGGGAGGGCCTGGCGGGGAGCTGTTTTTT.

V is TRBV6-5 and J is TRBJ2-1; 11 positions match TRBD2. From germline, CDR1 is MNHEY and CDR2 SVGAGI. J lost 3 bases, V lost 10 bases, and 5 bases had no gene match. The CDR3 runs to 14 residues. CDR3: CATKGTSGYNEQFF. Written as DNA, the CDR3 is TGTGCCACCAAGGGGACTAGCGGCTACAATGAGCAGTTCTTC.

The V call is TRBV5-6, the J call TRBJ2-1; 10 bases are a match to TRBD2. Trimming cost V 5 bases and J 7 bases; bases outside gene matches: 9. Germline loops: CDR1 SGHDT, CDR2 YYEEEE. This CDR3 has 15 amino acids. CDR3 DNA: TGTGCCAGCAGTGCCGGGACTAGCGCGTTTAATGAGCAGTTCTTC. This encodes CASSAGTSAFNEQFF.

This clone showed up just once. The genes are TRBV11-3 and TRBJ2-1; 12 bases agree with TRBD1. CDR1 is SGHNT and CDR2 is YENEEA in the germline V gene. V lost 8 bases and J lost 1; bases outside the gene matches: 9. This CDR3 comprises 17 residues. The CDR3 region has the DNA TGTGCCAGCGTGGGACAGGGGGCAAGTGGGTCCTACAATGAGCAGTTCTTC. This codes for CASVGQGASGSYNEQFF.

The CDR3 here is CASSLAGDYEQYF. The CDR3 coding sequence is TGTGCCAGCAGTTTAGCCGGGGACTACGAGCAGTACTTC. The V and J genes are TRBV27 and TRBJ2-7; D perhaps matches TRBD2 (5 bases). This CDR3 is built from 13 residues. Deletions cut 2 bases from V and 3 bases from J, with 8 bases between. Germline-derived CDR1 and CDR2 are MNHEY and SMNVEV (reference sequence).

The chain combines TRBV27 with TRBJ2-5; the D call may be TRBD1 or TRBD2 (6 bases each). With 6 bases removed from V and 5 bases from J, the gap between germline ends came to 16 bases. The CDR3 covers 14 residues. Germline assignment: CDR1 MNHEY and CDR2 SMNVEV (reference sequence). CDR3 in DNA: TGTGCCAGCAGCCCTACGACAGGAGGGGAGACCCAGTACTTC. Its protein product is CASSPTTGGETQYF.

This chain links TRBV7-8 with TRBJ2-4, with unresolved D. CDR1 and CDR2 (germline): SGHVS, FQNEAQ. V lost 1 base and J 6 bases, leaving 16 bases between the germline ends. The CDR3 covers 16 residues. This chain's CDR3 is CASSLVVVGPRNIQYF. CDR3 sequence (DNA): TGTGCCAGCAGCTTAGTCGTGGTGGGCCCTAGAAACATTCAGTACTTC.

V and J are TRBV5-5 and TRBJ1-1; D gene ambiguous. The CDR3 sequence is 14 residues long. The germline V and J ends were trimmed by 4 bases and 1 base, with 11 bases remaining between them. CDR1 SGHKS and CDR2 YYEKEE come from the germline V gene (reference sequence). The CDR3: CASSLLAKNTEAFF. CDR3 sequence (DNA): TGTGCCAGCAGCCTCCTCGCAAAGAACACTGAAGCTTTCTTT.

This chain links TRBV27 with TRBJ1-3, with D possibly TRBD1 on 5 matching bases. CDR3 length: 14 amino acids. V lost 5 bases and J 2 bases, leaving 10 bases between the germline ends. The V gene's germline CDR1 is MNHEY and CDR2 SMNVEV (reference sequence). The CDR3 nucleotides read TGTGCCAGCAGTCCTGGGGGAACTGGAAACACCATATATTTT. This gives the protein CASSPGGTGNTIYF.

DNA of the CDR3: TGTGCCAGCAGCCAAAGGGCCGAAAGCCAGCCCCAGCATTTT. Translating gives CASSQRAESQPQHF. This chain connects TRBV6-1 to TRBJ1-5; D unresolved. Trimming left V 6 bases short and J 7 bases short, with 16 bases between. The CDR3 contains 14 residues. CDR1 MNHNS and CDR2 SASEGT come from the germline V gene.

This rearrangement joins TRBV27 to TRBJ1-2; 9 nucleotides match TRBD1. V lost 3 bases to trimming and J lost 2 bases; unmatched junction nucleotides: 1. The CDR3 sequence is 14 residues long. Germline loops: CDR1 MNHEY, CDR2 SMNVEV (reference sequence). The CDR3 protein is CASSFGQGNYGYTF. The CDR3 bases are TGTGCCAGCAGTTTTGGACAGGGGAACTATGGCTACACCTTC.

This sequence joins TRBV12-5 and TRBJ2-7; D remains ambiguous. The V and J ends lost 5 bases and 2 bases respectively, with 13 bases between them. Germline V lookup: CDR1 LGHNT, CDR2 FRNRAP. This CDR3 has 14 residues. The CDR3 DNA follows: TGTGCTAGTGGTCAGTCGGTGTGGCCCTACGAGCAGTACTTC. Amino acids: CASGQSVWPYEQYF.

The rearrangement uses TRBV9 and TRBJ2-1, with 11 nucleotides matching TRBD2. With 3 bases clipped from V and 4 bases from J, the junction kept 0 bases outside the gene matches. Per the germline V gene, CDR1 is SGDLS and CDR2 is YYNGEE. The CDR3 is 14 residues long. The CDR3 nucleotides read TGTGCCAGCAGCGCTAGCGGGGGGTACAATGAGCAGTTCTTC. Its translation: CASSASGGYNEQFF. Using reference TRBV9 and TRBJ2-1 for the parts outside the CDR3, the full variable domain is DSGVTQTPKHLITATGQRVTLRCSPRSGDLSVYWYQQSLDQGLQFLIQYYNGEERAKGNILERFSAQQFPDLHSELNLSSLELGDSALYFCASSASGGYNEQFFGPGTRLTVL.

The chain combines TRBV6-1 with TRBJ1-1; perhaps TRBD1 as D (5 bases). The germline gives CDR1 MNHNS, CDR2 SASEGT. Trimming cost V 2 bases and J 1 base, with 8 bases left between them. CDR3 size: 14 residues. The CDR3 sequence: CASSEWTKNTEAFF. The DNA of the CDR3 is TGTGCCAGCAGTGAATGGACAAAGAACACTGAAGCTTTCTTT.

V usage is TRBV6-5 and J usage is TRBJ1-1; the match to TRBD1 covers 10 bases. The V segment lost 5 bases and the J segment 4 bases; nucleotides outside the gene matches: 7. The V gene's germline CDR1 is MNHEY and CDR2 SVGAGI. The CDR3 is 15 residues long. The CDR3 reads CASSMTGGAGTEAFF. The CDR3 nucleotides read TGTGCCAGCAGTATGACAGGGGGCGCGGGCACTGAAGCTTTCTTT.

The chain employs TRBV19 and TRBJ2-7, with 9 nucleotides matching TRBD1. Germline V gene sequence: CDR1 LNHDA, CDR2 SQIVND (reference sequence). The junction had 8 bases not matched to a gene; V was cut back by 5 bases and J by 3 bases. The CDR3 contains 15 residues. The CDR3 nucleotides read TGTGCCAGTAGTGCAGGACAGGGGTTTCTCTACGAGCAGTACTTC. It codes for CASSAGQGFLYEQYF.

The chain carries TRBV12-5 and TRBJ1-2; 7 bases align to TRBD1. V lost 6 bases, J lost 6 bases, and 10 bases stayed unmatched. From germline, CDR1 is LGHNT and CDR2 FRNRAP. This CDR3 spans 14 amino acids. CDR3 region: CASGRDRAGNGYTF. The CDR3 DNA reads as TGTGCTAGTGGCCGAGACAGGGCAGGAAATGGCTACACCTTC.

The chain joins TRBV5-1 to TRBJ2-5; 10 bases fit TRBD2. Germline V CDR1 and CDR2: SGHRS, YFSETQ. The V gene end was trimmed by 1 base and the J gene end by 3 bases; junction bases not matched to a gene: 3. The CDR3 sequence is 15 residues long. The CDR3 nucleotides are TGCGCCAGCAGCTTGCAAGGACTAGCGGAAGAGACCCAGTACTTC. Encoded protein: CASSLQGLAEETQYF.

V usage is TRBV25-1 and J usage is TRBJ2-7, with a possible D match to TRBD2 (6 bases). Germline V CDR1 and CDR2: MGHDK, SYGVNS. The CDR3 has 13 residues. V shed 6 bases and J shed 0 bases, with 9 bases lying between them. The CDR3 DNA reads TGTGCCAGCAGGGGAGGAGCCTCCTACGAGCAGTACTTC. Translating gives CASRGGASYEQYF.

The V call is TRBV28, the J call TRBJ1-5; maybe TRBD1 (6 bases). Germline values: CDR1 MDHEN, CDR2 SYDVKM. The CDR3 consists of 15 residues. V lost 1 base, J lost 6 bases, and 13 bases lay in between. CDR3 sequence: CASSLSGGRGQPQHF. The CDR3 coding sequence is TGTGCCAGCAGTTTATCGGGGGGGCGCGGTCAGCCCCAGCATTTT.